This T cell receptor beta chain emerged from a study of CD8+CD57+ T cells in acquired aplastic anemia. The study's findings and limits: Patients were compared with controls for CD8+ Simpson's diversity, and no significant difference emerged.

The TCR beta profiling, which covered VDJ combination and CDR3 sequence, was carried out using genomic DNA as the template. TCRdb called the reads again in MiXCR, with one record for every CDR3 protein. The sample yields 150,000 to 200,000 distinct CDR3 sequences, about 70% seen once. The V gene's germline CDR1 is SGHTA and CDR2 FQGNSA. This CDR3 is built from 15 residues. The V end was cut by 6 bases, the J end by 0 bases, with 15 bases between. This clonotype was seen only once. Its cognate antigen is unknown. An expansion of CD8+CD57+ cells by flow cytometry had been shown in patients chosen for sequencing. Severe acquired aplastic anemia was present in every patient.

Sequenced sample: sorted CD4+, CD8+, or CD8+CD57+ T cells (not recorded which) from PBMCs. The chain couples TRBV7-2 to TRBJ2-7; D is perhaps TRBD2 (5 bases). The clonotype was recovered from a human donor with aplastic anemia. DNA of the CDR3: TGTGCCAGCAGGTCCCATCCGGGGATCTCCTACGAGCAGTACTTC. It translates to CASRSHPGISYEQYF.